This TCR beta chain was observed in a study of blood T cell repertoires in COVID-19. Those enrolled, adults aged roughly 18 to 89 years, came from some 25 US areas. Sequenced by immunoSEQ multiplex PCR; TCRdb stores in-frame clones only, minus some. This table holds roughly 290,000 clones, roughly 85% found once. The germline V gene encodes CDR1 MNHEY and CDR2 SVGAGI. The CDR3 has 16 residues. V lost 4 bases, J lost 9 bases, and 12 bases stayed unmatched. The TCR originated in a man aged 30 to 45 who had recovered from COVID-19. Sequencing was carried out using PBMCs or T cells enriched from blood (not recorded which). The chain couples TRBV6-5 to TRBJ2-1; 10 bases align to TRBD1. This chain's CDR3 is CASSSPDRGAPGEQFF. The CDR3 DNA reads TGTGCCAGCAGTTCCCCGGACAGGGGGGCCCCGGGTGAGCAGTTCTTC.